A selection of T cell receptor beta chains follows, all from one sample in a study of T cell responses to AZD1222 COVID-19 vaccine. The method was immunoSEQ multiplex PCR; TCRdb's version includes in-frame clones alone and lacks a portion of them. The table records 95,000 to 150,000 clones, 88% of them present only once. The input for sequencing was peripheral blood, taken on day 0 of AZD1222 vaccination. The origin of the receptors is an adult in good health. Each CDR3 is given with its conserved first and last residue. The order of the fields is clone size, V gene, CDR3 protein. Size is stated for part of the rows, as once, few or many counts, or as a class when the clone is expanded.

clone_size: few
v_call: TRBV7-9
cdr3_aa: CASTKIENTIYF

clone_size: NA
v_call: TRBV18
cdr3_aa: CASSPRDSSGNTIYF

clone_size: NA
v_call: TRBV11-3
cdr3_aa: CASSRGLPSTTQETQYF

clone_size: NA
v_call: TRBV11-1
cdr3_aa: CASSTPVGNEQFF

clone_size: NA
v_call: TRBV12-3/TRBV12-4
cdr3_aa: CASSHRWNQPQHF

clone_size: few
v_call: TRBV6-4
cdr3_aa: CASTPSSDANYGYTF

clone_size: NA
v_call: TRBV6-1
cdr3_aa: CASSEGWEDTQYF

clone_size: NA
v_call: TRBV7-8
cdr3_aa: CASSSASEQYF

clone_size: few
v_call: TRBV2
cdr3_aa: CASSGDFYEQYF

clone_size: NA
v_call: TRBV5-1
cdr3_aa: CASSAGPLNTEAFF

clone_size: NA
v_call: TRBV10-3
cdr3_aa: CAISELWTEARSEQYF

clone_size: NA
v_call: TRBV27
cdr3_aa: CASSSPRQGERTGANVLTF

clone_size: NA
v_call: TRBV7-9
cdr3_aa: CASSLMGLAGQETQYF

clone_size: NA
v_call: TRBV18
cdr3_aa: CASSQDLNTEAFF

clone_size: NA
v_call: TRBV19
cdr3_aa: CASRAGTGTDTQYF

clone_size: NA
v_call: TRBV4-1
cdr3_aa: CASSPDGTNEKLFF

clone_size: NA
v_call: TRBV28
cdr3_aa: CASSSPNEKLFF

clone_size: NA
v_call: TRBV2
cdr3_aa: CASVPDRSYEQYF

clone_size: NA
v_call: TRBV28
cdr3_aa: CASGTGDYGYTF

clone_size: NA
v_call: TRBV10-1
cdr3_aa: CASSVGSANTGELFF

clone_size: once
v_call: TRBV18
cdr3_aa: CASSPTANEQYF

clone_size: NA
v_call: TRBV10-3
cdr3_aa: CAISPVTGEYGYTF

clone_size: NA
v_call: TRBV7-3
cdr3_aa: CASSLYNQETQYF

clone_size: NA
v_call: TRBV6-4
cdr3_aa: CASRRTVANEKLFF

clone_size: NA
v_call: TRBV9
cdr3_aa: CASSVGDSNQPQHF

clone_size: few
v_call: TRBV23-1
cdr3_aa: CASSPVKGYTF

clone_size: NA
v_call: TRBV7-9
cdr3_aa: CASSLAGGRGNTIYF

clone_size: NA
v_call: TRBV7-2
cdr3_aa: CASSWLTGRTEAFF

clone_size: NA
v_call: TRBV3-1/TRBV3-2
cdr3_aa: CASSLGPLMDQPQHF

clone_size: once
v_call: TRBV27
cdr3_aa: CASSNGQGAYYGYTF

clone_size: NA
v_call: TRBV4-1
cdr3_aa: CASSQPLRAGNNEKLFF

clone_size: NA
v_call: TRBV25-1
cdr3_aa: CASSKTGDSPLHF

clone_size: NA
v_call: TRBV5-1
cdr3_aa: CASSTGTDSNQPQHF

clone_size: NA
v_call: TRBV7-8
cdr3_aa: CASSPRLTALMNTEAFF

clone_size: NA
v_call: TRBV7-2
cdr3_aa: CASSFSGTSRISNTQYF

clone_size: NA
v_call: TRBV6-1
cdr3_aa: CASSETSGGIEQFF

clone_size: NA
v_call: TRBV11-2
cdr3_aa: CASSFITGDTGELFF

clone_size: NA
v_call: TRBV18
cdr3_aa: CASSWGAANEKLFF

clone_size: NA
v_call: TRBV4-2
cdr3_aa: CASSQDLRSGYNEQFF

clone_size: NA
v_call: TRBV2
cdr3_aa: CASSAQGASEQYF

clone_size: NA
v_call: TRBV7-9
cdr3_aa: CASSSSLQGPNYGYTF

clone_size: NA
v_call: TRBV7-2
cdr3_aa: CASSAGLANTGELFF

clone_size: NA
v_call: TRBV9
cdr3_aa: CASSIRELNTEAFF